This record concerns one T cell receptor (beta chain) sequence. The record originates from a study of OX40 agonist ivuxolimab in advanced cancers. Whole-study context: At doses from 0.01 to 10 mg/kg, patients were given intravenous ivuxolimab every 2 weeks. The dose-escalation cohort was about 86% male, with a mean age of around 60 years, ranging roughly 23 to 85.

This CDR3 has 13 amino acids. Trimming cost V 6 bases and J 4 bases, with 9 bases left between them. CDR1 is MDHEN and CDR2 is SYDVKM in the germline V gene. The method was immunoSEQ multiplex PCR; TCRdb's version includes in-frame clones alone and lacks a portion of them. The sample records some 44,000 clones, roughly nine tenths being singletons. The sequencing used CD4+ or CD8+ T cells sorted from blood, collected in a trial of the OX40 agonist ivuxolimab. The TCR originated in an adult with an advanced solid tumor such as melanoma, head and neck, liver or kidney cancer. The chain employs TRBV28 and TRBJ1-4; unclear D gene. The CDR3 DNA reads TGTGCCAGCAGGACCGGGTTTAATGAAAAACTGTTTTTT. Residues: CASRTGFNEKLFF.